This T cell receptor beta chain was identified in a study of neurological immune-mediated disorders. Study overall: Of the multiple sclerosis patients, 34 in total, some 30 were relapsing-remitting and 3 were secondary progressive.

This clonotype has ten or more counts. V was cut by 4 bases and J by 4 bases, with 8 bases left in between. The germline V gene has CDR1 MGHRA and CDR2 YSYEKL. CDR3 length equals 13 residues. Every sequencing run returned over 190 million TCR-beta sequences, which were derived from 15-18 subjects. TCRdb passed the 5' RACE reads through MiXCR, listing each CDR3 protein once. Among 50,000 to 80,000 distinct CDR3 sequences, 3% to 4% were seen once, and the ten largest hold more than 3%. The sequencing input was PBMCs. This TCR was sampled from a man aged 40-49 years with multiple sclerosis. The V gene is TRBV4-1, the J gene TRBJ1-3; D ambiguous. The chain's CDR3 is CASSLMTGNTIYF. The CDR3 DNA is TGCGCCAGCAGCCTCATGACCGGAAACACCATATATTTT.